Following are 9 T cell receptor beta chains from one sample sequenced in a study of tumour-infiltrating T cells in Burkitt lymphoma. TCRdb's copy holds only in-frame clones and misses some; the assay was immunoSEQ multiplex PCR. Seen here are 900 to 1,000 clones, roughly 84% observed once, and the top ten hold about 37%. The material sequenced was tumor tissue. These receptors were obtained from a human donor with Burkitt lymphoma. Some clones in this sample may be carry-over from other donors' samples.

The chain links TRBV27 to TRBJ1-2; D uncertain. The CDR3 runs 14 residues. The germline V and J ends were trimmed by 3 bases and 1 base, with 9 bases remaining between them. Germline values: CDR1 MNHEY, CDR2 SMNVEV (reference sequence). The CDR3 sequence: CASSFRGSNYGYTF. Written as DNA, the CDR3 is TGTGCCAGCAGTTTTCGGGGAAGTAACTATGGCTACACCTTC.

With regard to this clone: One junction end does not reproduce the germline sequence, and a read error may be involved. CDR3 loop: CASSQGLDSTDTQYF. CDR3 DNA sequence: TGTGCTAGCAGCCAGGGACTAGATTCGACAGATACGCAGTATTTT. The chain is built from TRBV7-7 and TRBJ2-3, with 8 bases fitting TRBD2. Looked up from germline, CDR1 is SSHAT and CDR2 is FNYEAQ (reference sequence). The CDR3 length is 15 residues.

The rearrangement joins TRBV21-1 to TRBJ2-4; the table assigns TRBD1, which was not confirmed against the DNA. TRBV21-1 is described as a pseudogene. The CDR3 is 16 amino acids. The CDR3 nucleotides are TGTGCCAGCAGATTCGTTATACAGCAAAGAAAAAACATTCAGTACTTC. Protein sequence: CASRFVIQQRKNIQYF.

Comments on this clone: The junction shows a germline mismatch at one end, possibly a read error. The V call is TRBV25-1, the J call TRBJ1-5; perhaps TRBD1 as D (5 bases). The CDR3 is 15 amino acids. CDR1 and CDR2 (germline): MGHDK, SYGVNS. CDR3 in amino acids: CASSEGRGYAQPKHF. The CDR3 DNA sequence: TGTGCCAGCAGTGAGGGACGAGGTTACGCTCAGCCCAAGCATTTT.

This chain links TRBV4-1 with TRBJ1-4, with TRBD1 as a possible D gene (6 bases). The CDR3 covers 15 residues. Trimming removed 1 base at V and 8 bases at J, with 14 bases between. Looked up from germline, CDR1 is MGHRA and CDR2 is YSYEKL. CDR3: CASSQVQGMYEKLFF. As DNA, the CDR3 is TGCGCCAGCAGCCAAGTCCAGGGGATGTACGAAAAACTGTTTTTT.

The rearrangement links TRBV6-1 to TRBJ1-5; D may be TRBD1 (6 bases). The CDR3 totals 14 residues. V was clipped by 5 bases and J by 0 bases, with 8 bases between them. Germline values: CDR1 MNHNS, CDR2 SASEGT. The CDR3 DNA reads TGTGCCAGCAGTAACAGGGTTAGCAATCAGCCCCAGCATTTT. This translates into CASSNRVSNQPQHF.

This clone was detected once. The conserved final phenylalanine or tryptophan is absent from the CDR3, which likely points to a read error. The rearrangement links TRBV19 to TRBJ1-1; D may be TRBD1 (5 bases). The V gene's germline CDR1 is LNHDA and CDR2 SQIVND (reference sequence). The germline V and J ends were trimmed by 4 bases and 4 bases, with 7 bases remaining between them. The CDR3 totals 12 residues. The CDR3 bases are TGTGCCAGTAGTAAGACAGTCACTGAAGCTTTCTCT. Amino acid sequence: CASSKTVTEAFS.

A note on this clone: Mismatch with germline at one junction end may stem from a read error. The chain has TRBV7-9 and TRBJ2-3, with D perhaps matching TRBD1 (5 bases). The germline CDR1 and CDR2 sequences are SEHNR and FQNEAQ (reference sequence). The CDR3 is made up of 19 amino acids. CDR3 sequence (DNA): TGTGTCAGCAGCTTAGCCCGAAAGGGTGGGGCCTCTTACACAGATACGCAGTATTTT. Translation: CVSSLARKGGASYTDTQYF.

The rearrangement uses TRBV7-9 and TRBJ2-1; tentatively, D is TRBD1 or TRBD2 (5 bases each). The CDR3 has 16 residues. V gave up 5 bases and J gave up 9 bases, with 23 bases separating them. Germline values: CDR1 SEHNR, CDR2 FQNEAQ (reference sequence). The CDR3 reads CASSPKGTVEWGEQFF. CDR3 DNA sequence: TGTGCCAGCAGCCCTAAAGGGACGGTTGAATGGGGTGAGCAGTTCTTC.